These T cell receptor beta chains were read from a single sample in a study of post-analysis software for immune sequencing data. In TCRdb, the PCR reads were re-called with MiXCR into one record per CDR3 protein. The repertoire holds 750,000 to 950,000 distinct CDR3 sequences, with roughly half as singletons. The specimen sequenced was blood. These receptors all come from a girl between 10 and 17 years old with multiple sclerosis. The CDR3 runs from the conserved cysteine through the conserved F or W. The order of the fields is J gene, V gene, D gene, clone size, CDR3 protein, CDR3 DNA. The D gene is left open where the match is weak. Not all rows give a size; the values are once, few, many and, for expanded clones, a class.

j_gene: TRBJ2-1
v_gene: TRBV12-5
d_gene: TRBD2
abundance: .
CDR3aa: CASGLGLAGSYNEQFF
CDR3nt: TGTGCTAGTGGTTTGGGGCTAGCGGGGTCCTACAATGAGCAGTTCTTC

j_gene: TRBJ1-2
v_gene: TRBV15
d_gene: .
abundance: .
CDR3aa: CATSRDKGILYGYTF
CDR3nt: TGTGCCACCAGCAGAGATAAGGGCATACTTTATGGCTACACCTTC

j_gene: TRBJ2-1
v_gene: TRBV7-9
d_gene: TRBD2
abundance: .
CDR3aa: CASTLGLARVNEQFF
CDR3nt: TGTGCCAGCACCCTGGGACTAGCCCGGGTCAATGAGCAGTTCTTC

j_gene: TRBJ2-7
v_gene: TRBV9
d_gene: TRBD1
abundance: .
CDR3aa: CASSVDRTGIYEQYF
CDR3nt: TGTGCCAGCAGCGTAGATAGGACAGGGATCTACGAGCAGTACTTC

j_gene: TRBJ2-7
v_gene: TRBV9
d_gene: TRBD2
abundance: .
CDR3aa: CASSQHPGTSGDEQYF
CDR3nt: TGTGCCAGCAGCCAGCACCCCGGGACTAGCGGGGACGAGCAGTACTTC

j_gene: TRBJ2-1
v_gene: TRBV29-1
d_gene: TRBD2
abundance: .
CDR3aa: CSVRRTSGRGQFF
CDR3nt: TGCAGCGTTCGAAGGACTAGCGGGAGAGGACAGTTCTTC

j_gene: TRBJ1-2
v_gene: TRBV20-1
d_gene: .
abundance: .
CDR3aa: CSARDLGNGYTF
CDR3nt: TGCAGTGCTAGAGACTTAGGGAATGGCTACACCTTC

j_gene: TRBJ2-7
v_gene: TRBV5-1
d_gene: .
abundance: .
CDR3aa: CASSLDTGVFYEQYF
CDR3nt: TGCGCCAGCAGCTTGGACACGGGAGTGTTCTACGAGCAGTACTTC

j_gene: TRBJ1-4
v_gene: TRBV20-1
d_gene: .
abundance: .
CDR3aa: CSASTGANNEKLFF
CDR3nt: TGCAGTGCTAGCACCGGGGCGAACAATGAAAAACTGTTTTTT

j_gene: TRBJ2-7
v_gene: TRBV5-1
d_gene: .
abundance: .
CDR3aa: CASSVPGQPNEQYF
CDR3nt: TGCGCCAGCAGCGTCCCGGGACAACCCAATGAGCAGTACTTC

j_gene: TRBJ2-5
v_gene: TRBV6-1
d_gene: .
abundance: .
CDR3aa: CASSEAQWKYF
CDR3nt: TGTGCCAGCAGTGAAGCCCAGTGGAAGTACTTC

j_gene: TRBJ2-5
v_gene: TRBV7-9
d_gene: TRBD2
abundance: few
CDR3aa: CASSRPGLAGFETQYF
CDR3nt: TGTGCCAGCAGTCGCCCGGGACTAGCGGGGTTCGAGACCCAGTACTTC

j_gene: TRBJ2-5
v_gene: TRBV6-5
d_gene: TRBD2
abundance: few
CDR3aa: CASSYRLSGRAETQYF
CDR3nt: TGTGCCAGCAGTTATCGCCTATCAGGGAGGGCAGAGACCCAGTACTTC

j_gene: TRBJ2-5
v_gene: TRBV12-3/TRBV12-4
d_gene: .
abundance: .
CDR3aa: CASRNQGETQYF
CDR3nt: TGTGCCAGCAGAAATCAGGGAGAGACCCAGTACTTC

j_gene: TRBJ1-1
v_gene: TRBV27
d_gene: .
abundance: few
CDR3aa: CASSLAPRQWGDEAFF
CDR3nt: TGTGCCAGCAGTCTCGCCCCCCGGCAGTGGGGCGATGAAGCTTTCTTT

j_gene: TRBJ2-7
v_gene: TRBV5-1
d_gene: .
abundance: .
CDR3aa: CASSLVRDGDEQYF
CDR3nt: TGCGCCAGCAGCTTGGTTCGGGACGGGGACGAGCAGTACTTC

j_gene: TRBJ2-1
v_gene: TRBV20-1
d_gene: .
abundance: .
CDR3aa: CSATPGRDYNEQFF
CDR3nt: TGCAGTGCTACTCCGGGACGGGACTACAATGAGCAGTTCTTC

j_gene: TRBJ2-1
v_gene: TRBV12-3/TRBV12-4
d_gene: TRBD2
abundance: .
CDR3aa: CASSRTGTSGNEQFF
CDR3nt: TGTGCCAGCAGTAGGACCGGGACTAGTGGCAATGAGCAGTTCTTC

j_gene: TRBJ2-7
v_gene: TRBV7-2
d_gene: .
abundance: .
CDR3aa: CASSTEGDYEQYF
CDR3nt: TGTGCCAGCAGTACGGAGGGAGACTACGAGCAGTACTTC

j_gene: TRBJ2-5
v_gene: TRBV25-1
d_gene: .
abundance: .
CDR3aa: CASIGAGQGRTETQYF
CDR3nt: TGTGCCAGCATAGGAGCGGGTCAGGGGAGGACAGAGACCCAGTACTTC

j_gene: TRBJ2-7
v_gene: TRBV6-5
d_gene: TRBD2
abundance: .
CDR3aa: CASSYSRTSGGTSYEQYF
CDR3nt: TGTGCCAGCAGTTACTCAAGGACTAGCGGGGGGACCTCCTACGAGCAGTACTTC

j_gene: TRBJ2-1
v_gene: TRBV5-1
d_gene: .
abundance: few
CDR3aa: CASRSLIDEQFF
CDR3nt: TGCGCCAGCAGGTCGCTTATCGATGAGCAGTTCTTC

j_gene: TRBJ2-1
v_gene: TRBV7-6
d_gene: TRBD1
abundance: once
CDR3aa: CASSPGGQGAAQFF
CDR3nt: TGTGCCAGCAGCCCAGGGGGACAGGGTGCTGCGCAGTTCTTC

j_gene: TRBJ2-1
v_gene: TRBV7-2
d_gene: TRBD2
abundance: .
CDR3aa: CASRGSGGSWNEQFF
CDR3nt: TGTGCCAGCCGGGGGAGCGGGGGATCGTGGAATGAGCAGTTCTTC

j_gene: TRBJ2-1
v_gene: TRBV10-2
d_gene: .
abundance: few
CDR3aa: CASSVGTGLNEQFF
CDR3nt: TGCGCCAGCAGTGTGGGGACGGGGCTCAATGAGCAGTTCTTC

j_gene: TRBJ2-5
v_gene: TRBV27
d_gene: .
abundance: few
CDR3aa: CASSLTSGEAETQYF
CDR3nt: TGTGCCAGCAGTTTAACCAGCGGTGAAGCTGAGACCCAGTACTTC

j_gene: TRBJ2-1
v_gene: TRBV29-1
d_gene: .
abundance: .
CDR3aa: CSVEGRYYNEQFF
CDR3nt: TGCAGCGTTGAGGGGCGGTATTACAATGAGCAGTTCTTC

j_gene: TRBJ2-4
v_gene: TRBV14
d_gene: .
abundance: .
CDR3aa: CASSQVRGREQYF
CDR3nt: TGTGCCAGCAGCCAAGTGAGGGGTCGGGAGCAGTACTTC

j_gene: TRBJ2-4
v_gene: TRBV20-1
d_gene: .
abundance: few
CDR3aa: CSARKAQGNIQYF
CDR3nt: TGCAGTGCTAGAAAGGCGCAGGGAAACATTCAGTACTTC

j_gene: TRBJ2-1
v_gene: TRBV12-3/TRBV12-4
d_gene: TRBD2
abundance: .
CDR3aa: CASSPEAGGSYNEQFF
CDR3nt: TGTGCCAGCAGTCCGGAGGCGGGAGGGTCCTACAATGAGCAGTTCTTC

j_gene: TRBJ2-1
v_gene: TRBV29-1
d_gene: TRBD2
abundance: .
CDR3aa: CSVWASGGTGGQFF
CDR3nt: TGCAGCGTGTGGGCTAGCGGGGGAACAGGGGGGCAGTTCTTC

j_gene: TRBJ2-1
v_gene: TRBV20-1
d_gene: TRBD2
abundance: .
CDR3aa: CSAREVGGGREQFF
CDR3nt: TGCAGTGCTAGAGAGGTCGGGGGGGGCCGCGAGCAGTTCTTC

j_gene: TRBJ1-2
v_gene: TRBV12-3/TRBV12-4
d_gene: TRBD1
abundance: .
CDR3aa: CASSSSRGIRTGGRYGYTF
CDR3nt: TGTGCCAGCAGTTCAAGTCGGGGTATTCGGACAGGGGGCAGGTATGGCTACACCTTC

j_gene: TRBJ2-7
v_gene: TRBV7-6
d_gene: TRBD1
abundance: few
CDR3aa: CASSLRDRGTYEQYF
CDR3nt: TGTGCCAGCAGCTTACGGGACAGGGGGACCTACGAGCAGTACTTC

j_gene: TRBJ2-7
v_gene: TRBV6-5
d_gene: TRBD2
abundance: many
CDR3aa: CASSSQASGSTGSYEQYF
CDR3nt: TGTGCCAGCAGTTCCCAGGCTAGCGGGAGCACTGGATCCTACGAGCAGTACTTC

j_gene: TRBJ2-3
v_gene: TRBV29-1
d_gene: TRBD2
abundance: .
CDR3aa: CSVGGLTSTDTQYF
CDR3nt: TGCAGCGTGGGGGGACTAACCAGCACAGATACGCAGTATTTT

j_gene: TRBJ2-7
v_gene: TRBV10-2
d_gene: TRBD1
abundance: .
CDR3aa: CASSPTGANYEQYF
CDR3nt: TGCGCCAGCAGTCCGACAGGGGCCAACTACGAGCAGTACTTC

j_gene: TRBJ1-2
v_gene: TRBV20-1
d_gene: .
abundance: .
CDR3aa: CSVPGPGDYGYTF
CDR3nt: TGCAGTGTCCCAGGTCCGGGGGACTATGGCTACACCTTC

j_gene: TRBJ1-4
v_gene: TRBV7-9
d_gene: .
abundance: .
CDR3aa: CASSLAPSPGNEKLFF
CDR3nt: TGTGCCAGCAGCTTAGCGCCAAGTCCGGGGAACGAAAAACTGTTTTTT

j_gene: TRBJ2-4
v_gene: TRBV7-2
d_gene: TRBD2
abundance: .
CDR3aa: CASSQRGGLAKNIQYF
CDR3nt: TGTGCCAGCAGCCAGCGGGGGGGACTAGCCAAAAACATTCAGTACTTC

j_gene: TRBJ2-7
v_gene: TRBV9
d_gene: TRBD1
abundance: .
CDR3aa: CASSVDRGRGLWDEQYF
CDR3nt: TGTGCCAGCAGCGTGGACAGGGGCCGCGGACTATGGGACGAGCAGTACTTC

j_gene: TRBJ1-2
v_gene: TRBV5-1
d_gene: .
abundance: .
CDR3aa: CASSPSSQESYGYTF
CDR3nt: TGCGCCAGCAGCCCGTCCAGCCAGGAGTCCTATGGCTACACCTTC

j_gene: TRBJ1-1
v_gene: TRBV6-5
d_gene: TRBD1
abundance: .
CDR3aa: CASSYFVGTGPTEAFF
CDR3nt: TGTGCCAGCAGTTACTTTGTGGGGACAGGTCCGACTGAAGCTTTCTTT

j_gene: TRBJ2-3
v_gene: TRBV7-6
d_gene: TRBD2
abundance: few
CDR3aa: CASSLTTSGRNTDTQYF
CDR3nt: TGTGCCAGCAGCTTAACAACTAGCGGGAGGAATACAGATACGCAGTATTTT

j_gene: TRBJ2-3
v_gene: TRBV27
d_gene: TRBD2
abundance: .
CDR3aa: CASSSIGPLALAGGVNTQYF
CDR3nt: TGTGCCAGCAGTTCTATAGGCCCCCTCGCTCTAGCGGGAGGGGTAAATACGCAGTATTTT

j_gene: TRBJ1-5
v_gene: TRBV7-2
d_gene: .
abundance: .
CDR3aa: CASSLVPGTNQPQHF
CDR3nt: TGTGCCAGCAGCTTAGTTCCAGGAACCAATCAGCCCCAGCATTTT

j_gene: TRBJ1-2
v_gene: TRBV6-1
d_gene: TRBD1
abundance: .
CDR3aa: CASSHKGQGFSYTF
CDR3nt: TGTGCCAGCAGTCATAAGGGACAGGGTTTTAGCTACACCTTC

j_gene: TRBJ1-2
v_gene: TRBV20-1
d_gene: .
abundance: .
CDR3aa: CSASRDLGDGYTF
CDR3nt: TGCAGTGCTAGTAGGGATCTGGGGGATGGCTACACCTTC

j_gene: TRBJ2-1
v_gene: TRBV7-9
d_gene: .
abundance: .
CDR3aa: CASAHTGPSHHNEQFF
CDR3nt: TGTGCCAGCGCCCACACGGGCCCTAGCCACCACAATGAGCAGTTCTTC

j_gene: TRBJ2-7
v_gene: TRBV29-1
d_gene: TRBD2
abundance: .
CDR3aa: CSARGLAGGKSYEQYF
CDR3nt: TGCAGCGCTCGGGGACTAGCGGGAGGGAAGTCCTACGAGCAGTACTTC

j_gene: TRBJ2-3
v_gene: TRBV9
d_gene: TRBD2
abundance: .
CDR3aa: CASRHTRSGLVNADTQYF
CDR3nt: TGTGCCAGCAGACATACCCGCTCCGGACTAGTAAACGCAGATACGCAGTATTTT

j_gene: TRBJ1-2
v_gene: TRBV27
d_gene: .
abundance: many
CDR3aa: CASSLYRTAYGYTF
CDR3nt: TGTGCCAGCAGTTTATACCGGACGGCGTATGGCTACACCTTC

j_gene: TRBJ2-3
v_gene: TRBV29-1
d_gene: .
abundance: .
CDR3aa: CSVTRTDTYTDTQYF
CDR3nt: TGCAGCGTTACCCGGACGGACACTTACACAGATACGCAGTATTTT

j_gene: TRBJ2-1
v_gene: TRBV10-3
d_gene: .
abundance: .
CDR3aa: CAIRRDSSSYNEQFF
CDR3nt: TGTGCCATTCGCCGGGACTCCAGCTCCTACAATGAGCAGTTCTTC

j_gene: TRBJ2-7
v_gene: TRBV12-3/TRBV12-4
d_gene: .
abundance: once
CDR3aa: CASSLLFGAGSDEQYF
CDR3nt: TGTGCCAGCAGTCTCCTATTCGGGGCGGGGAGCGACGAGCAGTACTTC

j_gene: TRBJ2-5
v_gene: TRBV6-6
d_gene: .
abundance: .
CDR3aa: CASSYWQNRVAQETQYF
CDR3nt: TGTGCCAGCAGTTACTGGCAGAACAGGGTGGCGCAAGAGACCCAGTACTTC

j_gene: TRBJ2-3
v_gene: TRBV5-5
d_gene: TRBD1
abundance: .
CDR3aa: CASSGGQAADTQYF
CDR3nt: TGTGCCAGCAGCGGGGGACAGGCAGCAGATACGCAGTATTTT

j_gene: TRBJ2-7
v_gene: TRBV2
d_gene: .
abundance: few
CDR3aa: CASSEMAVVSYEQYF
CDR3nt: TGTGCCAGCAGTGAAATGGCAGTAGTCTCCTACGAGCAGTACTTC

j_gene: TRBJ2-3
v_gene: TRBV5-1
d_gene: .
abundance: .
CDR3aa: CASSLSSGADTQYF
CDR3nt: TGCGCCAGCAGCTTGTCAAGCGGAGCAGATACGCAGTATTTT

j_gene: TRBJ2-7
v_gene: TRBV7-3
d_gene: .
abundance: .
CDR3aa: CASSRMAGPYEQYF
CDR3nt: TGTGCCAGCAGCAGGATGGCAGGTCCCTACGAGCAGTACTTC